A single sample is the source of the 4 T cell receptor beta chains below, sequenced in a study of blood T cell repertoires in COVID-19. Clones were sequenced by immunoSEQ multiplex PCR, and TCRdb holds only the in-frame ones, with some missing. The table lists 300,000 to 400,000 clones, around nine tenths of them singletons. The sequenced material came from PBMCs or T cells enriched from blood (not recorded which). The receptors were gathered from a woman aged 25 to 39 with acute COVID-19.

The J gene is TRBJ2-7, the V gene TRBV5-1, with D perhaps matching TRBD1 (5 bases). Per germline, CDR1 SGHRS and CDR2 YFSETQ. This CDR3 has 14 residues. Trimming shortened V by 3 bases and J by 0 bases, and 10 bases separated the two germline ends. The CDR3 nucleotides are TGCGCCAGCAGCTCTGGACACGTCTCCTACGAGCAGTACTTC. It specifies CASSSGHVSYEQYF.

This chain joins TRBV20-1 and TRBJ2-1, with no clear D. Trimming took 3 bases from V and 6 from J, leaving 12 bases between them. This CDR3 comprises 13 residues. Germline assignment: CDR1 DFQATT and CDR2 SNEGSKA (reference sequence). CDR3 residues: CSASWSDPNEQFF. In nucleotides, the CDR3 is TGCAGTGCTAGTTGGAGCGATCCCAATGAGCAGTTCTTC.

The chain joins TRBV29-1 to TRBJ1-2; D remains unclear. The CDR3 extends over 12 amino acids. Deletions cut 4 bases from V and 7 bases from J, with 13 bases between. CDR1 is SQVTM, CDR2 ANQGSEA, per germline. The CDR3 coding sequence is TGCAGCGTTGCCGACACCGCCGGTGGCTACACCTTC. This sequence encodes CSVADTAGGYTF.

V usage is TRBV6-5 and J usage is TRBJ1-2; 9 nucleotides match TRBD1. CDR1 MNHEY and CDR2 SVGAGI come from the germline V gene. This CDR3 comprises 15 residues. The V and J ends lost 5 bases and 1 base, in that order; junction bases with no gene match: 5. The CDR3, as DNA: TGTGCCAGCAGTCGCACAGGGGGCGGTAACTATGGCTACACCTTC. Translation: CASSRTGGGNYGYTF.